A single sample gave rise to the 16 T cell receptor beta chains below, sequenced in a study of cytomegalovirus exposure and HLA in healthy donors. Primers for the PCR totalled 60 Vbeta and 13 Jbeta. Here immunoSEQ multiplex PCR was the method, and the copy in TCRdb shows in-frame clones only, minus some. The profile shows about 170,000 clones, roughly 70% of them singletons. Sequencing used PBMCs. The origin of the receptors is a girl aged 5 to 17 in good health and CMV-seronegative.

The chain has TRBV2 and TRBJ1-1; perhaps TRBD1 as D (6 bases). CDR3 length: 16 amino acids. Trimming removed 6 bases at V and 2 bases at J, with 19 bases between. Germline CDR1 and CDR2: SNHLY and FYNNEI. CDR3 amino acids: CASRLTGLGPNTEAFF. CDR3 coding DNA: TGTGCCAGCAGACTTACAGGGTTGGGGCCCAACACTGAAGCTTTCTTT.

The rearrangement links TRBV4-1 to TRBJ1-4; D is uncertain. The V gene's germline CDR1 is MGHRA and CDR2 YSYEKL. The ends were cut back, 1 base at V and 5 bases at J, with 11 bases in the middle. The CDR3 sequence is 15 residues long. The CDR3 DNA follows: TGCGCCAGCAGCCAAGTGTCAGTGATGAATGAAAAACTGTTTTTT. It is translated as CASSQVSVMNEKLFF.

The chain has TRBV27 and TRBJ1-3; unclear D gene. Germline values: CDR1 MNHEY, CDR2 SMNVEV (reference sequence). V was shortened by 4 bases and J by 0 bases, with 10 bases between the two germline ends. This CDR3 is 15 amino acids long. CDR3 residues: CASSSHGSSGNTIYF. The CDR3 DNA reads TGTGCCAGCAGTTCCCACGGTAGCTCTGGAAACACCATATATTTT.

The rearrangement joins TRBV5-1 to TRBJ1-6; TRBD1 agrees at 8 bases. Germline loops: CDR1 SGHRS, CDR2 YFSETQ. The CDR3 totals 16 residues. With V trimmed by 0 bases and J by 7 bases, 6 bases remained unmatched. The CDR3, as DNA: TGCGCCAGCAGCTTGGTGGGGGACAGGACCAATTCACCCCTCCACTTT. This translates into CASSLVGDRTNSPLHF.

This clone has only one observation. The V and J genes are TRBV19 and TRBJ1-2, with D tentatively TRBD1 (6 bases). Germline CDR1 LNHDA, CDR2 SQIVND (reference sequence). V shed 0 bases and J shed 7 bases, with 18 bases lying between them. This CDR3 region has 16 residues. CDR3 protein: CASSIEGQQPRSGYTF. The CDR3 DNA reads TGTGCCAGTAGTATAGAAGGACAGCAACCTCGAAGTGGCTACACCTTC.

The chain carries TRBV9 and TRBJ2-5; 9 bases match TRBD2. Looked up from germline, CDR1 is SGDLS and CDR2 is YYNGEE. V shed 4 bases and J 5 bases; nucleotides not matched to a gene: 21. The CDR3 sequence is 19 residues long. The CDR3 DNA sequence: TGTGCCAGCAGCCCAGGGATGGTCGGCCAGCGGGGGGTTCGGGAGACCCAGTACTTC. It yields the protein CASSPGMVGQRGVRETQYF. Supplemented by reference TRBV9 and TRBJ2-5, the full variable domain reads DSGVTQTPKHLITATGQRVTLRCSPRSGDLSVYWYQQSLDQGLQFLIQYYNGEERAKGNILERFSAQQFPDLHSELNLSSLELGDSALYFCASSPGMVGQRGVRETQYFGPGTRLLVL.

The chain recombines TRBV14 with TRBJ2-7; D is ambiguous. CDR1 and CDR2 (germline): SGHDN, FVKESK. V was shortened by 1 base and J by 2 bases, with 12 bases between the two germline ends. This CDR3 is built from 15 residues. The CDR3 nucleotides read TGTGCCAGCAGCCAAGCTGTGGCGGATGCCTACGAGCAGTACTTC. Translating gives CASSQAVADAYEQYF.

This clone has a handful of counts. Written as DNA, the CDR3 is TGTGCCAGAAGCCCGACCAGGGTCAGGTATAATTCACCCCTCCACTTT. As protein: CARSPTRVRYNSPLHF. The rearrangement uses TRBV5-3 and TRBJ1-6; perhaps TRBD1 as D (5 bases). TRBV5-3 is an ORF for which the function is uncertain. V was trimmed by 4 bases and J by 4 bases, leaving 15 bases between them. The CDR3 covers 16 residues.

The sample holds a few counts of this clone. The rearrangement joins TRBV10-3 to TRBJ2-1, with 10 positions matching TRBD1. Germline lookup yields CDR1 ENHRY and CDR2 SYGVKD. The CDR3 totals 14 residues. V dropped 4 bases and J dropped 8; count of bases not matched to a gene: 5. CDR3 DNA: TGTGCCATCAGTGCACGACAGGGGGCGGATGAGCAGTTCTTC. Residues: CAISARQGADEQFF.

The V gene is TRBV6-5, the J gene TRBJ1-2, with TRBD1 as a possible D gene (5 bases). With 0 bases removed from V and 4 bases from J, the gap between germline ends came to 15 bases. The CDR3 totals 16 residues. Germline CDR1 MNHEY, CDR2 SVGAGI. The CDR3 nucleotides are TGTGCCAGCAGTTACTCAGGGCACACCGGGGGCTATGGCTACACCTTC. As protein: CASSYSGHTGGYGYTF.

The chain employs TRBV4-1 and TRBJ1-1, with a tentative D call TRBD1 (5 bases). The CDR3 has 15 amino acids. Germline assignment: CDR1 MGHRA and CDR2 YSYEKL. Trimming stripped 0 bases from V and 0 bases from J, with 8 bases between. CDR3 region: CASSQEGGLNTEAFF. Written as DNA, the CDR3 is TGCGCCAGCAGCCAAGAGGGGGGTTTGAACACTGAAGCTTTCTTT.

V usage is TRBV5-1 and J usage is TRBJ2-7; a weak D match, TRBD2 (6 bases). V was shortened by 3 bases and J by 0 bases, with 22 bases between the two germline ends. Germline loops: CDR1 SGHRS, CDR2 YFSETQ. This CDR3 spans 18 amino acids. The CDR3 nucleotides are TGCGCCAGCAGCTCTCAACCGGGACTCCCAGGGAGCTCCTACGAGCAGTACTTC. This encodes CASSSQPGLPGSSYEQYF.

This chain connects TRBV5-6 to TRBJ2-5; no firm D call. The end of the DNA aligns better with TRBJ2-7, so the J call may be wrong. This CDR3 region has 12 residues. Germline V gene lookup returns CDR1 SGHDT and CDR2 YYEEEE. The CDR3 is CASSLSLYEQYF. In nucleotides, the CDR3 is TGTGCCAGCAGCTTGAGTCTCTACGAGCAGTACTTC.

The V call is TRBV2, the J call TRBJ2-7; D is perhaps TRBD1 (6 bases). The germline V and J ends were trimmed by 2 bases and 7 bases, with 15 bases remaining between them. Germline V gene data show CDR1 as SNHLY and CDR2 as FYNNEI. CDR3 length: 14 amino acids. This CDR3 is CASSEKTAQGEQYF. The CDR3 DNA reads as TGTGCCAGCAGTGAAAAGACCGCGCAGGGGGAGCAGTACTTC.

This clone has just a few counts. The genes are TRBV6-5 and TRBJ1-2; TRBD1 matches 7 bases. Trimming took 2 bases from V and 5 from J; bases not matched to a gene: 5. The CDR3 totals 14 residues. Germline V lookup: CDR1 MNHEY, CDR2 SVGAGI. CDR3 nucleotide sequence: TGTGCCAGCAGTTACGGACAGGACGGATATGGCTACACCTTC. It translates to CASSYGQDGYGYTF.

This chain connects TRBV11-2 to TRBJ2-5; no clear D gene. There are 15 residues in the CDR3. The germline gives CDR1 SGHAT, CDR2 FQNNGV. The germline V and J ends were trimmed by 4 bases and 3 bases, with 15 bases remaining between them. The CDR3 DNA sequence: TGTGCCAGCAGCTCATCTCACTTACGAAAAGAGACCCAGTACTTC. Its protein is CASSSSHLRKETQYF.